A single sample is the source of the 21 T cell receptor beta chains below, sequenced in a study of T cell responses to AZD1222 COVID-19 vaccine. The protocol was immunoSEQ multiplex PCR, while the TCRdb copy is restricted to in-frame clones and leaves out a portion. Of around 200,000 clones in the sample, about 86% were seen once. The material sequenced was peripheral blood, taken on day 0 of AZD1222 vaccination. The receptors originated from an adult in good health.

CDR3 in DNA: TGTGCCAGCAGCTTAGTCAGCACTGAAGCTTTCTTT. This encodes CASSLVSTEAFF. This chain connects TRBV11-2 to TRBJ1-1, with D unresolved. Germline lookup yields CDR1 SGHAT and CDR2 FQNNGV. With 1 base removed from V and 4 bases from J, the gap between germline ends came to 4 bases. This CDR3 has 12 residues.

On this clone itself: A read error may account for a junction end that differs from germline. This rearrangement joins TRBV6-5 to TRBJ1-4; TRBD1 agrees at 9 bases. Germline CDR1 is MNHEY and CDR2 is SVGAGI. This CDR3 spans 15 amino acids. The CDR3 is CASSNSGQGAKKLFF. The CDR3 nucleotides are TGTGCCAGCAGTAACTCGGGACAGGGCGCCAAAAAACTGTTTTTT.

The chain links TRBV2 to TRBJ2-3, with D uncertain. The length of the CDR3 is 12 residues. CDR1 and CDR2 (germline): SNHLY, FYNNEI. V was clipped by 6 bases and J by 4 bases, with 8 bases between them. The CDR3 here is CASRPEADTQYF. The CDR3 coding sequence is TGTGCCAGCAGGCCGGAAGCAGATACGCAGTATTTT.

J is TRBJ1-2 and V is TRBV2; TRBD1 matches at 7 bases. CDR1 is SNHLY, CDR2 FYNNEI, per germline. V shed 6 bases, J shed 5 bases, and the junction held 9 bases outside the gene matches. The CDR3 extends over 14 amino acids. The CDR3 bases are TGTGCCAGCAGCCGGGACAGACTCGGGTATGGCTACACCTTC. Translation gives CASSRDRLGYGYTF.

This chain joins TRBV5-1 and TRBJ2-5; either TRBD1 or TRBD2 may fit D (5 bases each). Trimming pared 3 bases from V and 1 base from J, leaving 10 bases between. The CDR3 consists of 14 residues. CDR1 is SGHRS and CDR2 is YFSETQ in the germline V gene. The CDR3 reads CASSSGRRQETQYF. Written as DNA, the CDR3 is TGCGCCAGCAGCTCGGGACGGCGCCAAGAGACCCAGTACTTC.

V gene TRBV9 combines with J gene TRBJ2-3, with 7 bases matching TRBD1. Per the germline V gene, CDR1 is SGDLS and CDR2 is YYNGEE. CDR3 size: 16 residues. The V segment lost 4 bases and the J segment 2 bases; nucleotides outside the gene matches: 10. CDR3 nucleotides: TGTGCCAGCAGCTCTCAACGGGACAGAGTCACAGATACGCAGTATTTT. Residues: CASSSQRDRVTDTQYF.

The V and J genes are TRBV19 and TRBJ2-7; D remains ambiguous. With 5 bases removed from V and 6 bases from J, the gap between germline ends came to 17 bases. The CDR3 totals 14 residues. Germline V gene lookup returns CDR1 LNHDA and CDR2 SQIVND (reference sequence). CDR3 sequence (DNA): TGTGCCAGTAGTTCCCAAATCCCACCAATCGAGCAGTACTTC. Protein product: CASSSQIPPIEQYF.

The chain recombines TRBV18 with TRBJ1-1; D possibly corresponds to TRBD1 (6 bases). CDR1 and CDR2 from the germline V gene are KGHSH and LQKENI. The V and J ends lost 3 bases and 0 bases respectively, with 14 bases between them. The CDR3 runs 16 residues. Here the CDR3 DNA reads TGTGCCAGCTCACCCGCAACAGGGAGAATGAACACTGAAGCTTTCTTT. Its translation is CASSPATGRMNTEAFF. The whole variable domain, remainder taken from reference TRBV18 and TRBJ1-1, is NAGVMQNPRHLVRRRGQEARLRCSPMKGHSHVYWYRQLPEEGLKFMVYLQKENIIDESGMPKERFSAEFPKEGPSILRIQQVVRGDSAAYFCASSPATGRMNTEAFFGQGTRLTVV.

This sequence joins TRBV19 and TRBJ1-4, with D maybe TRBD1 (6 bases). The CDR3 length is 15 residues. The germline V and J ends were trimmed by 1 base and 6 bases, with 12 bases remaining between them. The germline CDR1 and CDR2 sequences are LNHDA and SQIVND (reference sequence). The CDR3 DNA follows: TGTGCCAGTAGTATAGGGTCCAGGGGCGATGAAAAACTGTTTTTT. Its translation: CASSIGSRGDEKLFF.

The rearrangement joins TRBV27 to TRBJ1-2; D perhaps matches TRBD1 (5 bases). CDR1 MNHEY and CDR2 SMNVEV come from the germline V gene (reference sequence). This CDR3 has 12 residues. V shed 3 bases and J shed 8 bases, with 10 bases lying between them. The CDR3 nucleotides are TGTGCCAGCAGTTTCCGGGGGATGGGCTACACCTTC. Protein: CASSFRGMGYTF.

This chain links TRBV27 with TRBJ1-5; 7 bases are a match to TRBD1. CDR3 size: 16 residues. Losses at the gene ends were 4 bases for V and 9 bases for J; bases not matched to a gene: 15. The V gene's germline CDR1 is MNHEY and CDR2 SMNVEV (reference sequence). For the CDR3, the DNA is TGTGCCAGCAGTTCCCGGACAGGAGCGGATCGTAGGCCCCAGCATTTT. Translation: CASSSRTGADRRPQHF.

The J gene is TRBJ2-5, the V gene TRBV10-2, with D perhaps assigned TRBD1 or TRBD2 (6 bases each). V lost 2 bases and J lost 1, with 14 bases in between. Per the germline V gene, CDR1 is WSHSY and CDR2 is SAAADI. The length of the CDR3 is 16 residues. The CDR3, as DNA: TGCGCCAGCAGTGAGAGGGGGACTCTCGTCCAAGAGACCCAGTACTTC. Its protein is CASSERGTLVQETQYF.

The CDR3 DNA reads TGTGCCAGCAGTTTTCTGCTACAGGGAGCCTCCTACGAGCAGTACTTC. Translated, it gives CASSFLLQGASYEQYF. The V and J genes are TRBV28 and TRBJ2-7; perhaps TRBD1 as D (6 bases). Germline CDR1 reads MDHEN; CDR2 reads SYDVKM. Deletions cut 3 bases from V and 0 bases from J, with 15 bases between. This CDR3 has 16 amino acids.

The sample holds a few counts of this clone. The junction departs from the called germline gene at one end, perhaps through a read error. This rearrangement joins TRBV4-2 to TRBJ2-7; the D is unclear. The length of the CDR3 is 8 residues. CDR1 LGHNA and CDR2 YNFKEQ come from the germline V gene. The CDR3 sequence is CASSQAPF. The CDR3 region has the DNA TGTGCCAGCAGCCAGGCCCCCTTC.

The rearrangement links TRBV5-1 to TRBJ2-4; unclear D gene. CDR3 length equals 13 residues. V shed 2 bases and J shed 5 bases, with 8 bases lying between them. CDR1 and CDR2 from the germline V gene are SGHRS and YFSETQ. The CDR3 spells CASSLMGENIQYF. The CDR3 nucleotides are TGCGCCAGCAGCTTAATGGGCGAAAACATTCAGTACTTC.

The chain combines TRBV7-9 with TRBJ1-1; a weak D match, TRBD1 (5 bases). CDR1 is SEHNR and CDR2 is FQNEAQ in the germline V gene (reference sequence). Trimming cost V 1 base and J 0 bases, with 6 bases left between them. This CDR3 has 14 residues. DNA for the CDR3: TGTGCCAGCAGCTTAGGACAGTTGAACACTGAAGCTTTCTTT. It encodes CASSLGQLNTEAFF.

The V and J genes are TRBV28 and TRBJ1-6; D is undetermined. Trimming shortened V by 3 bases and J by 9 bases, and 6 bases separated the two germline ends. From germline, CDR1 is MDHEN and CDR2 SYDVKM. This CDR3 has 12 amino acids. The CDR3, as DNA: TGTGCCAGCAGTTTTCAGAGTTCACCCCTCCACTTT. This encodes CASSFQSSPLHF.

The CDR3 DNA follows: TGTGCCAGCTCACCGGACTCGAACACCGGGGAGCTGTTTTTT. This sequence encodes CASSPDSNTGELFF. The rearrangement uses TRBV18 and TRBJ2-2; the D gene is possibly TRBD2 (5 bases). The germline V gene has CDR1 KGHSH and CDR2 LQKENI. The V gene lost 3 bases and the J gene lost 0 bases, with 5 bases spanning the gap. The CDR3 contains 14 residues.

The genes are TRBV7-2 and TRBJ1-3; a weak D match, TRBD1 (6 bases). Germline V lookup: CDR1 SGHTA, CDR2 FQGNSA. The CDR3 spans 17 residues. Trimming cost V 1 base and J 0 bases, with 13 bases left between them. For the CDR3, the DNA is TGTGCCAGCAGCTTAGGCAGGGGTTATGGCTCTGGAAACACCATATATTTT. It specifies CASSLGRGYGSGNTIYF.

The CDR3 is CASILLGTEAFF. The CDR3 DNA sequence: TGTGCCAGCATCCTCCTCGGTACTGAAGCTTTCTTT. The J gene is TRBJ1-1, the V gene TRBV28; D not resolved. Germline V gene data show CDR1 as MDHEN and CDR2 as SYDVKM. There are 12 residues in the CDR3. V dropped 7 bases and J dropped 5 bases, with 11 bases sitting between them.

The CDR3 DNA reads as TGTGCCAGCAGCCCGGGACAGGGGTCTACGCAGTATTTT. This gives the protein CASSPGQGSTQYF. The chain employs TRBV6-5 and TRBJ2-3, with 10 nucleotides matching TRBD1. The CDR3 runs to 13 residues. Unmatched junction bases numbered 5, after V lost 6 bases and J lost 8 bases. Germline CDR1 reads MNHEY; CDR2 reads SVGAGI.